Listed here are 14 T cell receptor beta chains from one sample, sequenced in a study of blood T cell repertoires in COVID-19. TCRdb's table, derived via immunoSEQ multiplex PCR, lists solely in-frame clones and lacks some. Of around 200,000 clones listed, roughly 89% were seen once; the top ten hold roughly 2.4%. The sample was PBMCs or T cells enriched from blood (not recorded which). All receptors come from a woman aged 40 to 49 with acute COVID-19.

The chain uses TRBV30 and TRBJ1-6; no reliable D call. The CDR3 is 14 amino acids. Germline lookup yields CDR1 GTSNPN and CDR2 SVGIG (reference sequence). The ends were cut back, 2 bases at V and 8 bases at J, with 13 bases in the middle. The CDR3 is CAWSFRGIDSPLHF. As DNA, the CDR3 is TGTGCCTGGAGTTTTAGAGGGATTGATTCACCCCTCCACTTT.

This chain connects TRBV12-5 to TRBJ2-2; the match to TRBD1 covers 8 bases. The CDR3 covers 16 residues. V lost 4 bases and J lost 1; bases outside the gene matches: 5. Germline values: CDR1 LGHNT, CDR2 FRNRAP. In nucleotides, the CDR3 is TGTGCTAGTGGTTCCGAGACAGGGGTGAACACCGGGGAGCTGTTTTTT. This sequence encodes CASGSETGVNTGELFF.

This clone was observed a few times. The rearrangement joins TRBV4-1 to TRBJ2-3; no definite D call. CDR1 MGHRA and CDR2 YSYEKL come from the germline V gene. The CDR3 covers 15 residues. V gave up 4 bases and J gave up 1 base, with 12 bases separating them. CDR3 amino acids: CASSPATYGTDTQYF. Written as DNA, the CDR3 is TGCGCCAGCAGCCCCGCAACCTACGGCACAGATACGCAGTATTTT.

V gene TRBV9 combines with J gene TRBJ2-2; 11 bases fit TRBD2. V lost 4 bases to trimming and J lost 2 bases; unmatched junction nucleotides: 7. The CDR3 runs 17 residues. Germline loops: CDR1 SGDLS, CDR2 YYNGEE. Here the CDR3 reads CASSPRLAGLNTGELFF. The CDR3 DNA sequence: TGTGCCAGCAGCCCCCGACTAGCGGGGCTTAACACCGGGGAGCTGTTTTTT.

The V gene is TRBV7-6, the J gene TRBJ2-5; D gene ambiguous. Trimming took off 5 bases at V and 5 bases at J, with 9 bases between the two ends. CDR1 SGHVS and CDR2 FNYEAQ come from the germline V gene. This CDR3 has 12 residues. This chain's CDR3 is CASSPLRETQYF. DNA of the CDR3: TGTGCCAGCAGCCCCCTGCGGGAGACCCAGTACTTC.

The CDR3 bases are TGTGCCAGTAGTATAGGTACAGAGAATTCACCCCTCCACTTT. It encodes CASSIGTENSPLHF. The chain has TRBV19 and TRBJ1-6; no clear D. Germline V gene sequence: CDR1 LNHDA, CDR2 SQIVND (reference sequence). V was trimmed by 1 base and J by 7 bases, leaving 8 bases between them. CDR3 length equals 14 residues.

This CDR3 is CASSYTTGQMGEAFF. As DNA, the CDR3 is TGTGCCAGCAGTTATACTACTGGCCAAATGGGTGAAGCTTTCTTT. J is TRBJ1-1 and V is TRBV6-2 or TRBV6-3; the D is unclear. CDR3 length equals 15 residues. Germline V lookup: CDR1 MNHEY, CDR2 SVGEGT. V was clipped by 3 bases and J by 7 bases, with 18 bases between them.

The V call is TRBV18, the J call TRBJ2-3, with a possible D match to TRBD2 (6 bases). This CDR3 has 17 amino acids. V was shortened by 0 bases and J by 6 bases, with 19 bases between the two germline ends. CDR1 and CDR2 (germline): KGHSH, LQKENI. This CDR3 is CASSPPAVAGKGDTQYF. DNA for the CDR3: TGTGCCAGCTCACCACCTGCTGTGGCGGGGAAGGGGGATACGCAGTATTTT.

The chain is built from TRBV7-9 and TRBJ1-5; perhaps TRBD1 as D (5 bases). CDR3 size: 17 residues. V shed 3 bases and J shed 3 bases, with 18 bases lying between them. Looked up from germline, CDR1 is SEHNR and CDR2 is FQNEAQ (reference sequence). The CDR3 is CASSFFGGGMTNQPQHF. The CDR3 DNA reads TGTGCCAGCAGCTTTTTCGGGGGAGGGATGACCAATCAGCCCCAGCATTTT.

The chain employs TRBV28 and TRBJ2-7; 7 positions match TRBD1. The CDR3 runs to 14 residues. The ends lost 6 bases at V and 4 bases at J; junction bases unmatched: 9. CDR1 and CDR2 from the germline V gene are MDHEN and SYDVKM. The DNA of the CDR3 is TGTGCCAGCAGGGGATTACGACAGGGATACGAGCAGTACTTC. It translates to CASRGLRQGYEQYF.

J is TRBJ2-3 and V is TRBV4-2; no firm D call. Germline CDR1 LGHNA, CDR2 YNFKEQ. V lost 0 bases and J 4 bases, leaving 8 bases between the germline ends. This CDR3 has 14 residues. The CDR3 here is CASSQDLGPDTQYF. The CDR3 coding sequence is TGTGCCAGCAGCCAAGATCTGGGCCCAGATACGCAGTATTTT.

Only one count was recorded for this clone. The CDR3 DNA sequence: TGTGCCAGCAGCTTTGGGCATGAAGCTTTCTTT. Residues: CASSFGHEAFF. The chain combines TRBV11-2 with TRBJ1-1; D is ambiguous. Germline V lookup: CDR1 SGHAT, CDR2 FQNNGV. CDR3 length equals 11 residues. The V and J ends lost 3 bases and 7 bases respectively, with 6 bases between them.

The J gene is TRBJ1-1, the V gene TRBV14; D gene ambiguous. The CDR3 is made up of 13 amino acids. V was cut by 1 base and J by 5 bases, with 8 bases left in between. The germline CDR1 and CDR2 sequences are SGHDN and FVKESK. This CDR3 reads CASSQGEKTEAFF. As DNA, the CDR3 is TGTGCCAGCAGCCAAGGCGAGAAGACTGAAGCTTTCTTT.

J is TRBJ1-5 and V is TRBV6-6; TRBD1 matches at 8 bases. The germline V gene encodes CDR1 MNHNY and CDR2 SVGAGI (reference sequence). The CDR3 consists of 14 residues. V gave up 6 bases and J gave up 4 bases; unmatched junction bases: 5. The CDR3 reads CASRVGQVNQPQHF. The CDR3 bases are TGTGCCAGCAGGGTGGGACAGGTTAATCAGCCCCAGCATTTT.